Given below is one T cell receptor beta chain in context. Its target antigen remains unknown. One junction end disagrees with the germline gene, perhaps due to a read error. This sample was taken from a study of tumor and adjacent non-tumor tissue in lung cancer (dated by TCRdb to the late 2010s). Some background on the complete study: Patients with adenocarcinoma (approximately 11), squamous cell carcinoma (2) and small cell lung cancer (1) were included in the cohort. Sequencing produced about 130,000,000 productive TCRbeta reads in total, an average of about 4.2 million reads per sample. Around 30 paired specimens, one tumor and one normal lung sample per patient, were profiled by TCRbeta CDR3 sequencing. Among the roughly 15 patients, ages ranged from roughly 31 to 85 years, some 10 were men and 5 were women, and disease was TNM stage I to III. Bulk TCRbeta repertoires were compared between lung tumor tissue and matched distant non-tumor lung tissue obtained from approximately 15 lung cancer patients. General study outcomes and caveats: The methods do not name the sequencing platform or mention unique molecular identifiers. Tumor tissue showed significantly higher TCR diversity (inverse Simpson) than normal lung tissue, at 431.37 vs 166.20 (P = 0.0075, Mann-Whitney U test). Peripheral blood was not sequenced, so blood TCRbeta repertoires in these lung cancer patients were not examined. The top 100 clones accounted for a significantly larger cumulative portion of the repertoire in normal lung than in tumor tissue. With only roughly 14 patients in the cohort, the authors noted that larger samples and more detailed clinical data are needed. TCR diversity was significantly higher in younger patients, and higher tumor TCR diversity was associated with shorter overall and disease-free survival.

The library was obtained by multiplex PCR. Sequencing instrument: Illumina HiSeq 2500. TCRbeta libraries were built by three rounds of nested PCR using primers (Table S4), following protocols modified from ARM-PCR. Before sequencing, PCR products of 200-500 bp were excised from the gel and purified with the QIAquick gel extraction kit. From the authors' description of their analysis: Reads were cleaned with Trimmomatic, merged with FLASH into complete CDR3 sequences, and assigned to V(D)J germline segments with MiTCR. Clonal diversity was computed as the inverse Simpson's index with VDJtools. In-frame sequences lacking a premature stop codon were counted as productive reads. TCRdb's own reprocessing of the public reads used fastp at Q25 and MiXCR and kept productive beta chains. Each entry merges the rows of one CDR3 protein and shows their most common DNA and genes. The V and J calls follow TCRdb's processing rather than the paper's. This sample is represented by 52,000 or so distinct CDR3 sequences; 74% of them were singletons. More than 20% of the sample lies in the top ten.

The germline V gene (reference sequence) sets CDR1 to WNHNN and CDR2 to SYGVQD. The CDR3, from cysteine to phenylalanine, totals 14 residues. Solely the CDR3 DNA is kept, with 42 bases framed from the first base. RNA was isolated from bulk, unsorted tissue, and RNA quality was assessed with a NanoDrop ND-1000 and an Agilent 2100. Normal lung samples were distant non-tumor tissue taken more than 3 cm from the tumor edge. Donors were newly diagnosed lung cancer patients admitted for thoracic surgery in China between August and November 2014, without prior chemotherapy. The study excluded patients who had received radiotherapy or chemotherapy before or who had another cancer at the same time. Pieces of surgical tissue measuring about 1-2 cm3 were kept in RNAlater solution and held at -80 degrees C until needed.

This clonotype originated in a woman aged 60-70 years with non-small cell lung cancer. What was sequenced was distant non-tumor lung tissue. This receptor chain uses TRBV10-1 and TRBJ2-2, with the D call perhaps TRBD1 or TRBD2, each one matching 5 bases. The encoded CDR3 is CASTGRLSTEELFF. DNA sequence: TGCGCCAGTACGGGACGGCTCTCCACCGAGGAGCTGTTTTTT.